These 15 T cell receptor beta chains were sequenced from one sample in a study of molecular identifiers for immune sequencing clone quantification. MiXCR, applied by TCRdb to the PCR reads, yields one record per CDR3 protein. This sample has about 35,000 distinct CDR3 sequences, with about a fifth found just once. Sequenced sample: naive CD8+ T cells from blood, with Jurkat cell RNA spiked in. As for subset: FACS-sorted CD8+CD4-CCR7+CD45RA+ naive T cells. Receptor source: a human donor in good health. Some libraries in this study had Jurkat cell RNA spiked in.

With respect to this clonotype: A read error is possible here, since a much larger clone lies one base away. Without the conserved terminal phenylalanine or tryptophan, this CDR3 likely stems from a read error. The chain links TRBV28 to TRBJ2-7; TRBD2 might be the D (5 bases). CDR1 is MDHEN, CDR2 SYDVKM, per germline. The CDR3 contains 15 residues. V dropped 3 bases and J dropped 3 bases, with 15 bases sitting between them. The CDR3 sequence is CASSFRSQAGYEQYL. The CDR3 DNA is TGTGCCAGCAGTTTTCGGAGCCAGGCGGGCTACGAGCAGTACCTC.

This clonotype has ten or more counts. The chain links TRBV5-5 to TRBJ2-3, with TRBD1 as a possible D gene (6 bases). This CDR3 contains 16 residues. V shed 4 bases and J shed 1 base, with 16 bases lying between them. Germline CDR1 and CDR2: SGHKS and YYEKEE (reference sequence). CDR3 nucleotide sequence: TGTGCCAGCAGCGCCCGACAGGTGCTGGGCACAGATACGCAGTATTTT. The encoded protein is CASSARQVLGTDTQYF.

This clonotype showed up many times. This chain joins TRBV19 and TRBJ1-5; D is uncertain. Trimming pared 1 base from V and 1 base from J, leaving 8 bases between. The CDR3 length is 15 residues. The germline gives CDR1 LNHDA, CDR2 SQIVND (reference sequence). The CDR3 region has the DNA TGTGCCAGTAGTATAGGTTCGAGGAGCAATCAGCCCCAGCATTTT. It translates to CASSIGSRSNQPQHF. Full variable domain (rest looked up from reference TRBV19 and TRBJ1-5): DGGITQSPKYLFRKEGQNVTLSCEQNLNHDAMYWYRQDPGQGLRLIYYSQIVNDFQKGDIAEGYSVSREKKESFPLTVTSAQKNPTAFYLCASSIGSRSNQPQHFGDGTRLSIL.

This clonotype was counted once. Given a much more abundant clone one base away, this may be a read error. This chain joins TRBV4-1 and TRBJ1-5, with D maybe TRBD1 (6 bases). CDR1 is MGHRA and CDR2 is YSYEKL in the germline V gene. The CDR3 length is 15 residues. The CDR3 sequence is CASSQERGGGQPQRF. Written as DNA, the CDR3 is TGCGCCAGCAGCCAAGAAAGGGGGGGGGGTCAGCCCCAGCGTTTT.

By frequency in the sample, this clonotype is medium-sized. The chain links TRBV7-2 to TRBJ2-3; 7 nucleotides align to TRBD2. This CDR3 has 16 amino acids. The V gene's germline CDR1 is SGHTA and CDR2 FQGNSA. V lost 2 bases, J lost 4 bases, and 9 bases stayed unmatched. The CDR3 DNA sequence: TGTGCCAGCAGCTTAACAGGTCTAGCGGTTCCAGATACGCAGTATTTT. As protein: CASSLTGLAVPDTQYF.

The V call is TRBV9, the J call TRBJ2-3; 8 nucleotides align to TRBD2. Germline V gene sequence: CDR1 SGDLS, CDR2 YYNGEE. The CDR3 loop spans 16 amino acids. The J segment lost 4 bases and the V segment lost 0 bases, leaving 7 bases of the junction unmatched. CDR3 nucleotides: TGTGCCAGCAGCGTAGACAGCGGGAGCTCGGCAGATACGCAGTATTTT. Amino acids: CASSVDSGSSADTQYF.

This clonotype was seen only a few times. The chain employs TRBV23-1 and TRBJ1-1; perhaps TRBD1 as D (6 bases). TRBV23-1 is placed among ORFs of uncertain function. The germline V and J ends were trimmed by 6 bases and 3 bases, with 11 bases remaining between them. The CDR3 runs 13 residues. CDR3 DNA sequence: TGCGCCAGCAGGTCACAGGGAGACACTGAAGCTTTCTTT. Encoded protein: CASRSQGDTEAFF.

With respect to this clonotype: This may come from a read error, since a much larger clone is one base off. In this CDR3 the conserved last residue, phenylalanine or tryptophan, is missing, so a read error is likely. The chain couples TRBV5-1 to TRBJ2-1, with 12 bases fitting TRBD2. Trimming removed 3 bases from V and 7 bases from J; junction bases left unmatched: 2. CDR3 length: 14 residues. Germline-derived CDR1 and CDR2 are SGHRS and YFSETQ. Written as DNA, the CDR3 is TGCGCCAGCAGCTCTAGCGGGGGGGCTAATGAGCAGTTCTCC. Amino acid sequence: CASSSSGGANEQFS.

There are a few counts of this clonotype. At one end the junction does not follow the germline gene, possibly because of a read error. This rearrangement joins TRBV9 to TRBJ2-5, with D maybe TRBD1 (5 bases). The CDR3 has 14 amino acids. CDR1 and CDR2 (germline): SGDLS, YYNGEE. The CDR3: CASSVADSQGTQYF. The CDR3 region has the DNA TGTGCCAGCAGCGTAGCTGACAGCCAAGGGACCCAGTACTTC.

The chain couples TRBV2 to TRBJ2-5, with TRBD2 as a possible D gene (5 bases). In germline, CDR1 is SNHLY, CDR2 FYNNEI. V was cut by 3 bases and J by 1 base, with 15 bases left in between. This CDR3 has 16 residues. The CDR3 spells CASSDGMGRVQETQYF. The CDR3 DNA is TGTGCCAGCAGTGACGGGATGGGAAGGGTCCAAGAGACCCAGTACTTC.

The genes are TRBV6-6 and TRBJ2-1; possible D gene TRBD2, 5 bases. Germline CDR1 and CDR2: MNHNY and SVGAGI (reference sequence). CDR3 length: 15 residues. Trimming pared 5 bases from V and 10 bases from J, leaving 21 bases between. CDR3 DNA sequence: TGTGCCAGCAGTCCCGGTTCGAGCGGAGGCCAGGAGCAGTTCTTC. Its protein is CASSPGSSGGQEQFF.

This clonotype has just one count. The rearrangement uses TRBV7-9 and TRBJ1-4; no definite D call. The CDR3 runs 14 residues. Per the germline V gene, CDR1 is SEHNR and CDR2 is FQNEAQ (reference sequence). The V gene lost 5 bases and the J gene lost 6 bases, with 13 bases spanning the gap. The CDR3 nucleotides are TGTGCCAGCAGCCCCTTCATCGGAGATGAAAAACTGTTTTTT. This gives the protein CASSPFIGDEKLFF. Full variable domain (remainder filled in from reference TRBV7-9 and TRBJ1-4): DTGVSQNPRHKITKRGQNVTFRCDPISEHNRLYWYRQTLGQGPEFLTYFQNEAQLEKSRLLSDRFSAERPKGSFSTLEIQRTEQGDSAMYLCASSPFIGDEKLFFGSGTQLSVL.

Ten or more counts support this clonotype. The chain uses TRBV3-1 and TRBJ2-7; D remains ambiguous. The V gene's germline CDR1 is LGHDT and CDR2 YNNKEL (reference sequence). The CDR3 is 14 residues long. Trimming removed 0 bases at V and 3 bases at J, with 9 bases between. The CDR3 reads CASSQEGANYEQYF. In DNA, the CDR3 is TGTGCCAGCAGCCAAGAGGGCGCGAACTACGAGCAGTACTTC.

By its share, this clonotype is medium-sized (0.01 to 0.1%). The chain couples TRBV7-9 to TRBJ2-3; D call uncertain. V dropped 5 bases and J dropped 5 bases, with 11 bases sitting between them. Germline values: CDR1 SEHNR, CDR2 FQNEAQ (reference sequence). CDR3 length equals 13 residues. The CDR3 coding sequence is TGTGCCAGCAGCCTGTTAATCCTAGATACGCAGTATTTT. Amino acids: CASSLLILDTQYF.

To note about this clonotype: With a much larger clone just one base away, this may be a read error. The rearrangement uses TRBV7-9 and TRBJ2-7; a weak D match, TRBD2 (6 bases). The germline V gene has CDR1 SEHNR and CDR2 FQNEAQ (reference sequence). The CDR3 runs to 13 residues. The CDR3 DNA sequence: TGTGCCTGCAGCGCCGGGACTTACTACGAGCAGTACTTC. The encoded protein is CACSAGTYYEQYF. Combining the CDR3 with reference TRBV7-9 and TRBJ2-7 gives the whole variable domain DTGVSQNPRHKITKRGQNVTFRCDPISEHNRLYWYRQTLGQGPEFLTYFQNEAQLEKSRLLSDRFSAERPKGSFSTLEIQRTEQGDSAMYLCACSAGTYYEQYFGPGTRLTVT.